This T cell receptor (beta chain) came from a study of response to subunit inactivated influenza vaccine. TCRdb ran MiXCR on the RT-PCR reads and lists one entry per CDR3 protein. Of roughly 620,000 distinct CDR3 sequences in the sample, approximately 10% were seen once. Germline V gene data show CDR1 as SGHAT and CDR2 as FQNNGV. The CDR3 contains 17 residues. The V and J ends lost 3 bases and 5 bases, in that order; junction bases with no gene match: 13. This sample also appeared in a second study, on T cells expressing NK-cell markers. From that study: The authors made TCR beta cDNA libraries by 5'RACE template switching. This switching added a universal primer site and UMIs.

The clonotype comes from a man between 45 and 60 years old who received an inactivated influenza vaccine. Sequencing was performed on PBMCs from blood, taken on the day of vaccination. The genes are TRBV11-2 and TRBJ2-1; 7 bases map to TRBD2. The CDR3 spells CASSLTGAGTSHNEQFF. The CDR3 coding sequence is TGTGCCAGCAGCTTGACGGGAGCGGGGACGAGCCACAATGAGCAGTTCTTC.